The sequence of this T cell receptor beta chain was determined in a study of response to subunit inactivated influenza vaccine. This clonotype turned up a few times. Deletions cut 6 bases from V and 3 bases from J, with 12 bases between. The CDR3 is 15 amino acids. One entry per CDR3 protein results from TCRdb running MiXCR on the RT-PCR reads. Among some 500,000 distinct CDR3 sequences, over 25% were seen once, and the ten largest hold under 2.5%. Sequenced material: CD4+ T cells sorted from PBMCs, taken roughly 5 days after vaccination. The origin of this receptor is a man in his fifties who received an inactivated influenza vaccine. The gene calls are TRBV12-3 or TRBV12-4 and TRBJ2-6; unclear D gene. The CDR3 coding sequence is TGTGCCAGCAGCCCGTCGGAGTTTGGGGCCAACGTCCTGACTTTC. Protein: CASSPSEFGANVLTF.